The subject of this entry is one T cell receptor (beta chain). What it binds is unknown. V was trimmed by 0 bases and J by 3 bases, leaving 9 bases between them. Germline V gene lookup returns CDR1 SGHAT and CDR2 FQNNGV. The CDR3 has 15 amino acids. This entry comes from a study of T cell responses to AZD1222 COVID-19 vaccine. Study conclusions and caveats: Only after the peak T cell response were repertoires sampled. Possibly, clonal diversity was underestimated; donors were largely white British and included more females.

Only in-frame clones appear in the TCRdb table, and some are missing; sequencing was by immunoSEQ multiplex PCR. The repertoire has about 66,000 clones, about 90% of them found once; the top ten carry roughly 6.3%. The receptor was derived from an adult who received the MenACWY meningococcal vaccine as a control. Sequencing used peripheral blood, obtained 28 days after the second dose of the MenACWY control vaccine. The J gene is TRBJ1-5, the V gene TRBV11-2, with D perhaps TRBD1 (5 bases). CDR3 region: CASSLEDSANQPQHF. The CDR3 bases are TGTGCCAGCAGCTTAGAAGACAGTGCCAATCAGCCCCAGCATTTT.